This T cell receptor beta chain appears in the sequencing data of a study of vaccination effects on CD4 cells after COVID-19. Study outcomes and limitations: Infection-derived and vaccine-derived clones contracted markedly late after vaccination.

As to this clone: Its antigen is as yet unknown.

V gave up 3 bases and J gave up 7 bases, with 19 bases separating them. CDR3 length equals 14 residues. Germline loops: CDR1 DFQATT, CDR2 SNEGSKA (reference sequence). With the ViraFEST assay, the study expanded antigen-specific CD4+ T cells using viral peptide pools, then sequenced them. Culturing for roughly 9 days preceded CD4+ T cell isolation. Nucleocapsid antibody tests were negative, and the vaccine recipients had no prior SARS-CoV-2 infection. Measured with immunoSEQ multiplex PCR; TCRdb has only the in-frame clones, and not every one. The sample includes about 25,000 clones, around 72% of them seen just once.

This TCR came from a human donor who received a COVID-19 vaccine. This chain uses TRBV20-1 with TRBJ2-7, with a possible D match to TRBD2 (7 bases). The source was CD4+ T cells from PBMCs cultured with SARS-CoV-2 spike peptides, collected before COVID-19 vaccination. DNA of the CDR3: TGCAGTGCTAGTAAAATGCGGGAGAGGGGGGAGCAGTACTTC. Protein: CSASKMRERGEQYF.